One sample yielded the 23 T cell receptor beta chains listed below, sequenced in a study of cytomegalovirus exposure and HLA in healthy donors. 13 Jbeta primers and 60 Vbeta primers were used for the PCR. Method: immunoSEQ multiplex PCR; TCRdb's copy keeps in-frame clones and lacks some. This repertoire shows 90,000 to 120,000 clones, 70% to 80% found once; its top ten account for less than 5%. The sequenced sample consisted of PBMCs. These receptors were collected from a woman between 18 and 29 years old in good health and CMV-seropositive.

This sequence joins TRBV12-5 and TRBJ2-3; 10 bases fit TRBD1. V was pared by 6 bases and J by 0 bases, with 6 bases of the junction left unmatched. Germline CDR1 is LGHNT and CDR2 is FRNRAP. The CDR3 contains 16 residues. The CDR3 protein is CASGAGTGASTDTQYF. CDR3 bases: TGTGCTAGTGGAGCCGGGACAGGGGCCAGCACAGATACGCAGTATTTT.

The chain uses TRBV7-2 and TRBJ1-3, with D possibly matching TRBD1 (6 bases). The CDR3 has 15 residues. V was cut by 5 bases and J by 0 bases, with 11 bases left in between. Germline loops: CDR1 SGHTA, CDR2 FQGNSA. CDR3 in amino acids: CASSGTGISGNTIYF. In nucleotides, the CDR3 is TGTGCCAGCAGCGGCACAGGGATCTCTGGAAACACCATATATTTT.

This clone was observed a handful of times. The genes are TRBV28 and TRBJ2-3; maybe TRBD1 (6 bases). Trimming stripped 6 bases from V and 3 bases from J, with 13 bases between. From germline, CDR1 is MDHEN and CDR2 SYDVKM. The CDR3 loop spans 14 amino acids. The CDR3 DNA follows: TGTGCCAGCAGGCCTCAGGGGCTGACAGATACGCAGTATTTT. Its translation is CASRPQGLTDTQYF.

This chain uses TRBV7-8 with TRBJ2-5; D may be TRBD2 (6 bases). Per the germline V gene, CDR1 is SGHVS and CDR2 is FQNEAQ. Trimming removed 4 bases from V and 3 bases from J, with 18 bases in between. The CDR3 runs to 16 residues. The CDR3 nucleotides are TGTGCCAGCAGCTCTTTCGAACAGCGGGCCGAAGAGACCCAGTACTTC. This gives the protein CASSSFEQRAEETQYF. Using reference TRBV7-8 and TRBJ2-5 for the parts outside the CDR3, the full variable domain is GAGVSQSPRYKVAKRGQDVALRCDPISGHVSLFWYQQALGQGPEFLTYFQNEAQLDKSGLPSDRFFAERPEGSVSTLKIQRTQQEDSAVYLCASSSFEQRAEETQYFGPGTRLLVL.

This clone was observed a few times. The rearrangement joins TRBV20-1 to TRBJ2-5; possible D gene TRBD2, 5 bases. Germline assignment: CDR1 DFQATT and CDR2 SNEGSKA (reference sequence). V was clipped by 5 bases and J by 4 bases, with 8 bases between them. The CDR3 is 11 amino acids. The CDR3 reads CSAPSPETQYF. In nucleotides, the CDR3 is TGCAGTGCTCCTAGCCCAGAGACCCAGTACTTC.

V and J are TRBV27 and TRBJ2-1; TRBD2 might be the D (5 bases). V was trimmed by 5 bases and J by 8 bases, leaving 13 bases between them. Looked up from germline, CDR1 is MNHEY and CDR2 is SMNVEV (reference sequence). The CDR3 length is 13 residues. The CDR3 DNA reads TGTGCCAGCAGTCCGACCCAGAGGGATGAGCAGTTCTTC. It is translated as CASSPTQRDEQFF.

This clone was observed a handful of times. The chain links TRBV5-4 to TRBJ2-7; perhaps TRBD1 as D (6 bases). CDR3 length equals 14 residues. The V end was cut by 3 bases, the J end by 3 bases, with 13 bases between. Germline-derived CDR1 and CDR2 are SGHNT and YYREEE (reference sequence). In DNA, the CDR3 is TGTGCCAGCAGCTACCGGGACAAATACTACGAGCAGTACTTC. It is translated as CASSYRDKYYEQYF. The variable domain in full, completed from reference TRBV5-4 and TRBJ2-7, reads ETGVTQSPTHLIKTRGQQVTLRCSSQSGHNTVSWYQQALGQGPQFIFQYYREEENGRGNFPPRFSGLQFPNYSSELNVNALELDDSALYLCASSYRDKYYEQYFGPGTRLTVT.

The rearrangement uses TRBV5-6 and TRBJ2-7; D might be TRBD2 (5 bases). Between the trimmed V and J ends, which lost 3 bases and 2 bases, there was a span of 15 bases. Germline V gives CDR1 SGHDT, CDR2 YYEEEE. The CDR3 has 15 residues. The CDR3 DNA is TGTGCCAGCAGCTGGGCTCGCGGGCTAACCTACGAGCAGTACTTC. Protein product: CASSWARGLTYEQYF.

V is TRBV4-3 and J is TRBJ2-1, with 11 bases fitting TRBD2. V lost 0 bases and J lost 2; bases outside the gene matches: 3. Germline V gene data show CDR1 as LGHNA and CDR2 as YSLEER. The CDR3 is 17 residues long. The CDR3 protein is CASSQETSGNPYNEQFF. CDR3 DNA sequence: TGCGCCAGCAGCCAAGAGACTAGCGGGAACCCCTACAATGAGCAGTTCTTC.

The genes are TRBV7-8 and TRBJ1-1; a weak D match, TRBD1 (6 bases). The length of the CDR3 is 16 residues. The V end was cut by 3 bases, the J end by 0 bases, with 14 bases between. Germline loops: CDR1 SGHVS, CDR2 FQNEAQ. The CDR3, as DNA: TGTGCCAGCAGCTTTAACGGAAGGACAGTGAACACTGAAGCTTTCTTT. It encodes CASSFNGRTVNTEAFF.

The V and J genes are TRBV6-6 and TRBJ2-1; D unresolved. The CDR3 totals 12 residues. V was clipped by 8 bases and J by 7 bases, with 12 bases between them. Looked up from germline, CDR1 is MNHNY and CDR2 is SVGAGI (reference sequence). The DNA for the CDR3 is TGTGCCAGCGTAGCCGGTATGAATGAGCAGTTCTTC. This gives the protein CASVAGMNEQFF.

This sequence joins TRBV27 and TRBJ2-7; D not certain. Deletions cut 3 bases from V and 3 bases from J, with 3 bases between. There are 11 residues in the CDR3. Germline-derived CDR1 and CDR2 are MNHEY and SMNVEV (reference sequence). CDR3 DNA: TGTGCCAGCAGTTTCGGCTACGAGCAGTACTTC. It encodes CASSFGYEQYF.

This chain uses TRBV7-2 with TRBJ2-7, with D possibly being TRBD2 (7 bases). The V gene lost 7 bases and the J gene lost 7 bases, with 23 bases spanning the gap. Germline assignment: CDR1 SGHTA and CDR2 FQGNSA. The CDR3 extends over 15 amino acids. CDR3 in amino acids: CASTLVGGGPGEQYF. In nucleotides, the CDR3 is TGTGCCAGCACCCTCGTAGGGGGAGGGCCGGGTGAGCAGTACTTC.

This chain links TRBV7-6 with TRBJ1-5; D possibly corresponds to TRBD1 (6 bases). V was pared by 5 bases and J by 5 bases, with 7 bases between. Germline CDR1 reads SGHVS; CDR2 reads FNYEAQ. The CDR3 is 12 residues long. The CDR3 DNA sequence: TGTGCCAGCAGCCACAGGGATCAGCCCCAGCATTTT. This sequence encodes CASSHRDQPQHF.

The rearrangement uses TRBV14 and TRBJ1-1, with TRBD1 matching over 7 bases. This CDR3 has 13 amino acids. Germline V lookup: CDR1 SGHDN, CDR2 FVKESK. Trimming removed 4 bases from V and 3 bases from J; junction bases left unmatched: 2. The CDR3 loop is CASSRQGYTEAFF. CDR3 sequence (DNA): TGTGCCAGCAGCCGACAGGGTTACACTGAAGCTTTCTTT.

This chain uses TRBV7-3 with TRBJ2-1; 9 nucleotides line up with TRBD2. This CDR3 has 17 amino acids. V was pared by 4 bases and J by 3 bases, with 10 bases of the junction left unmatched. Germline values: CDR1 SGHTA, CDR2 FQGTGA. CDR3 sequence: CASSSPRASGNYNEQFF. Here the CDR3 DNA reads TGTGCCAGCAGCTCCCCTAGGGCTAGCGGGAACTACAATGAGCAGTTCTTC. The full variable domain, completed using reference TRBV7-3 and TRBJ2-1, is GAGVSQTPSNKVTEKGKYVELRCDPISGHTALYWYRQSLGQGPEFLIYFQGTGAADDSGLPNDRFFAVRPEGSVSTLKIQRTERGDSAVYLCASSSPRASGNYNEQFFGPGTRLTVL.

The V gene is TRBV5-6, the J gene TRBJ2-2; TRBD2 matches at 15 bases. V lost 0 bases to trimming and J lost 7 bases; unmatched junction nucleotides: 10. The V gene's germline CDR1 is SGHDT and CDR2 YYEEEE. The CDR3 contains 19 residues. CDR3 amino acids: CASSLEGGRTSGRVGELFF. For the CDR3, the DNA is TGTGCCAGCAGCTTGGAAGGGGGCAGGACTAGCGGGAGGGTCGGGGAGCTGTTTTTT.

The rearrangement joins TRBV11-2 to TRBJ2-1; unclear D gene. Trimming shortened V by 0 bases and J by 7 bases, and 10 bases separated the two germline ends. The germline V gene encodes CDR1 SGHAT and CDR2 FQNNGV. The length of the CDR3 is 14 residues. CDR3 nucleotides: TGTGCCAGCAGCTTAGACCTCGGGTGGAATGAGCAGTTCTTC. Translated, it gives CASSLDLGWNEQFF.

The chain is built from TRBV18 and TRBJ2-7; tentatively, D is TRBD2 (6 bases). The V gene's germline CDR1 is KGHSH and CDR2 LQKENI. V lost 3 bases and J 6 bases, leaving 12 bases between the germline ends. The CDR3 spans 13 residues. CDR3 in amino acids: CASSPPSVGEQYF. Here the CDR3 DNA reads TGTGCCAGCTCACCCCCTAGCGTTGGCGAGCAGTACTTC. Complete variable domain (other parts from reference TRBV18 and TRBJ2-7): NAGVMQNPRHLVRRRGQEARLRCSPMKGHSHVYWYRQLPEEGLKFMVYLQKENIIDESGMPKERFSAEFPKEGPSILRIQQVVRGDSAAYFCASSPPSVGEQYFGPGTRLTVT.

The gene calls are TRBV13 and TRBJ2-7, with a possible D match to TRBD1 (6 bases). Trimming shortened V by 5 bases and J by 3 bases, and 17 bases separated the two germline ends. Germline loops: CDR1 PRHDT, CDR2 FYEKMQ (reference sequence). The CDR3 extends over 15 amino acids. The CDR3 DNA follows: TGTGCCAGCAGCCCCACAGGGAACCCTTACTACGAGCAGTACTTC. Translation: CASSPTGNPYYEQYF.

This chain links TRBV18 with TRBJ1-5, with TRBD1 matching 7 bases. This CDR3 region has 14 residues. V was pared by 5 bases and J by 7 bases, with 8 bases of the junction left unmatched. Looked up from germline, CDR1 is KGHSH and CDR2 is LQKENI. CDR3 DNA sequence: TGTGCCAGCTCATCAGACAGGGATAGGCAGCCCCAGCATTTT. This translates into CASSSDRDRQPQHF.

V and J are TRBV19 and TRBJ2-7; D might be TRBD2 (6 bases). Germline CDR1 and CDR2: LNHDA and SQIVND (reference sequence). The length of the CDR3 is 14 residues. V was trimmed by 1 base and J by 0 bases, leaving 7 bases between them. The CDR3 coding sequence is TGTGCCAGTAGTATAGGGGGACTCTCCTACGAGCAGTACTTC. This translates into CASSIGGLSYEQYF.

The CDR3 DNA follows: TGTGCCAGCAGCCTCCGGGACAGCTATGGCTACACCTTC. This gives the protein CASSLRDSYGYTF. The chain joins TRBV6-6 to TRBJ1-2; 7 positions agree with TRBD1. The CDR3 spans 13 residues. Germline V lookup: CDR1 MNHNY, CDR2 SVGAGI (reference sequence). V lost 6 bases, J lost 4 bases, and 5 bases stayed unmatched.